This T cell receptor beta chain came from a study of blood T cell repertoires in COVID-19. Study background: Researchers got acute and convalescent COVID-19 samples from the United States, Italy and Spain. The cDNA or gDNA used as material had been derived from T cells, B-cell-depleted T cells, or PBMCs.

Trimming removed 3 bases at V and 6 bases at J, with 14 bases between. Germline CDR1 is KGHDR and CDR2 is SFDVKD. The CDR3 consists of 15 residues. Per the study methods: Researchers report that nucleated cell counts were estimated from reference gene primer amplification. Produced via immunoSEQ multiplex PCR; TCRdb's table is partial and in-frame only. V and J calls and clone size are copied from that table; D and trimming were computed from the DNA. This repertoire shows tens of thousands of clones, around 79% found once; its top ten account for about 3%. The material sequenced was peripheral blood. The sequence was obtained from a man in his fifties or sixties with acute or convalescent COVID-19. The J gene is TRBJ2-1, the V gene TRBV24-1, with D perhaps matching TRBD1 (6 bases). The CDR3 DNA follows: TGTGCCACCAGTGATGGATACCGGGACACCAATGAGCAGTTCTTC. It codes for CATSDGYRDTNEQFF.